This T cell receptor (beta chain) was observed in a study of memory CD4+ T cells and cytomegalovirus serostatus (dated by TCRdb to the late 2010s). Background on the whole study: The 35 or so healthy Belgian adults in the cohort included 9 who were CMV seropositive and around 25 who were CMV seronegative. The study sequenced CD4+ memory TCRbeta repertoires of a Belgian cohort with known cytomegalovirus serostatus to replicate a published TCR-based CMV serostatus classifier. Findings and caveats that apply to the study as a whole: CMV serostatus prediction reached a median bootstrapped AUC of about 0.94 with the original framework and 0.91 with a US-trained random forest. Among the 160 or so previously reported CMV-associated TCRbeta sequences, 67 showed up in the CD4+ memory repertoires, with each one found in between one and five individuals. The original-framework classifier achieved a median bootstrapped AUC of 0.95 with a 95% CI of 0.76-1.00 on the Belgian cohort. Results were interpreted as suggesting that the CMV-associated TCR signature is largely present in the CD4+ memory repertoire. Only CD4+CD45RO+ memory cells were sequenced, unlike the original study, which covered naive and memory CD4+ and CD8+ populations.

Genomic DNA was extracted from sorted cells with the Quick-DNA Microprep Kit. TCRbeta DNA was amplified with the immunoSEQ hsTCRbeta kit following the manufacturer's protocol. An Illumina MiSeq instrument was used to sequence the TCRbeta libraries. In the source study's methods: Following removal of out-of-frame sequences, 2.2 million or so distinct TCRbeta sequences were retained, with an average of around 67,000 per individual. Each individual was scored using the number of approximately 160 previously reported CMV-associated TCRbeta sequences that the individual carried and the total number of productive distinct TCRbeta sequences. A beta-binomial model was reimplemented in Python, and scikit-learn random forests with default parameters were trained on US cohort data. Classifier performance on the Belgian cohort was summarized as median AUC with percentile confidence intervals calculated over 10,000 bootstrap iterations. Sourced from immuneACCESS, this table was stored by TCRdb with only in-frame sequences that have V and J called. A share of the clones is absent; for the studies checked, an unresolved V gene accounts for under half, and the remainder has no known explanation. Clonal size and the V and J genes are those of that table, whereas D and trimming came from the DNA. The sample contains tens of thousands of clones, 81% of them found a single time. The leading ten clones occupy approximately 1% of the sample.

Inclusive of the bounding cysteine and phenylalanine, the CDR3 is 22 residues long. CDR3 DNA only is kept here, 66 bases in frame from base 1. A FACSAria II was used to sort memory CD4+ T cells, defined as single viable CD3+CD4+CD8-CD45RO+ cells. CMV serostatus was determined using a Roche Elecsys assay that detects serum IgG against CMV pp150, pp28, p38 and p52. Once the samples were thawed, total CD4+ T cells were enriched through positive selection using CD4 magnetic microbeads. The samples came from a separate study whose specific focus was interrogating the CD4+ T cell memory repertoire. Following standard operating procedures, peripheral blood mononuclear cells were isolated and cryopreserved, while serum was kept at -80 degrees C. The staining used CD3-PerCP (BW264/56), CD4-APC (RPA-T4), CD45RO-PE (UCHT1) and CD8-Pacific Orange (3B5) antibodies, and Sytox blue was used to exclude non-viable cells.

This clone has more than one count but fewer than ten. The antigen it recognizes is unknown. No much larger clone exists at a distance of one base, and base qualities are not known. Sequencing used memory CD4+ T cells from blood. The rearranged segments are TRBV1 and TRBJ2-7; TRBD2 is taken as the D call from the table, unchecked against the DNA. TRBV1 is designated a pseudogene. This sequence originates from an adult in good health and CMV-seronegative. Read as DNA, the sequence is TGCACCAGCAGCCAAGAAGAAACAGAGATGCAAGGACTAGCGGGAGCCTCCGGTGAGCAGTACTTC. It codes for CTSSQEETEMQGLAGASGEQYF.